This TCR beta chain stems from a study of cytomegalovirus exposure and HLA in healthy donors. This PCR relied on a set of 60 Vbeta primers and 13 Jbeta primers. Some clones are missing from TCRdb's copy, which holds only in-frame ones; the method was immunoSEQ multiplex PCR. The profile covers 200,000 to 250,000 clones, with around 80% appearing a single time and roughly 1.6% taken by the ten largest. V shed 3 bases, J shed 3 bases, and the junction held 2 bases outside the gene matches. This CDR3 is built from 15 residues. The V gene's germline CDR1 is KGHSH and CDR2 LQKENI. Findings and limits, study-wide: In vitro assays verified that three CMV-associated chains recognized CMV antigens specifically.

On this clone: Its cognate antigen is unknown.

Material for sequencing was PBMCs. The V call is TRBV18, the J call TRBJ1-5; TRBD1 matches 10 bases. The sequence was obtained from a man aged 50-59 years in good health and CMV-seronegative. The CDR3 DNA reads TGTGCCAGCTCACCGGGACAGGGGTTCAATCAGCCCCAGCATTTT. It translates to CASSPGQGFNQPQHF.